This T cell receptor (beta chain) was profiled in a study of response to subunit inactivated influenza vaccine. Germline assignment: CDR1 SGHRS and CDR2 YFSETQ. Between the trimmed V and J ends, which lost 4 bases and 1 base, there was a span of 16 bases. The CDR3 extends over 16 amino acids. In TCRdb, the RT-PCR reads were re-called with MiXCR into one record per CDR3 protein. The sample records roughly 570,000 distinct CDR3 sequences, around 15% being singletons. The sample was PBMCs from blood, taken roughly 12 days after vaccination. The sequence was collected from a man aged 45-65 years who received an inactivated influenza vaccine. V and J are TRBV5-1 and TRBJ2-3, with D perhaps TRBD2 (8 bases). The chain's CDR3 is CASSVGTAGGTDTQYF. In DNA, the CDR3 is TGCGCCAGCAGCGTTGGGACAGCGGGGGGCACAGATACGCAGTATTTT.